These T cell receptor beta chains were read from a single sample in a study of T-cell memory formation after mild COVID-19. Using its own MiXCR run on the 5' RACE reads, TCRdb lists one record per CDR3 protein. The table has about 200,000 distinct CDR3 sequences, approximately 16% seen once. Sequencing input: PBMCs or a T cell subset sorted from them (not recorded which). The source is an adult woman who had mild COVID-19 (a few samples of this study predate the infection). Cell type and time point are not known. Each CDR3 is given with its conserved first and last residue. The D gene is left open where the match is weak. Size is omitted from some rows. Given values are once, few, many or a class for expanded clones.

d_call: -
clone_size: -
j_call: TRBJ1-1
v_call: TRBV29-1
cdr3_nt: TGCAGCGTGGGGTCTGTGGGGGGCACTGAAGCTTTCTTT
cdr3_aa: CSVGSVGGTEAFF

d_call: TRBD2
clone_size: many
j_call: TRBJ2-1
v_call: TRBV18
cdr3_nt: TGTGCCAGCTCTTTCGCTAGCGGCTCCTACAATGAGCAGTTCTTC
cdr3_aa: CASSFASGSYNEQFF

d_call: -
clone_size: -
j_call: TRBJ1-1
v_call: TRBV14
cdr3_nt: TGTGCCAGCAGACAGACGCAGATGAACACTGAAGCTTTCTTT
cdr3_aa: CASRQTQMNTEAFF

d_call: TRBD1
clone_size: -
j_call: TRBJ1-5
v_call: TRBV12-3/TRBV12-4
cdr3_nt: TGTGCCAGCAGGGAAGACAGGGGGGCGAGCAATCAGCCCCAGCATTTT
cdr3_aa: CASREDRGASNQPQHF

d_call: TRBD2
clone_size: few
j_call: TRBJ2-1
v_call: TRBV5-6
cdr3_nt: TGTGCCAGCAGCTATGGTCTAGCGGGAGAGGTTGAGCAGTTCTTC
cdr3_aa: CASSYGLAGEVEQFF

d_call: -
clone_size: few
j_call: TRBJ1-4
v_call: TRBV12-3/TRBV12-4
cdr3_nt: TGTGCCAGCGTAGCCTCAGGGTCAGGGGAAAAACTGTTTTTT
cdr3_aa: CASVASGSGEKLFF

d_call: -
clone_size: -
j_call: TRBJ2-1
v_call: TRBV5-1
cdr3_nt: TGCGCCAGCAGCTTGGAGGGGAGTTTTGTCGGCGATGAGCAGTTCTTC
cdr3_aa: CASSLEGSFVGDEQFF

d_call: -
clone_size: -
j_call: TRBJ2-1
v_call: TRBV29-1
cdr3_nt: TGCAGCGTTGAAGGGGTGCTAGCTACTGAGCAGTTCTTC
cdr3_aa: CSVEGVLATEQFF

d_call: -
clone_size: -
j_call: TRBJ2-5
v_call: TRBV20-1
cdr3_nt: TGCAGTGCTAGAGAACCTCCGCAGGAGACCCAGTACTTC
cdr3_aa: CSAREPPQETQYF

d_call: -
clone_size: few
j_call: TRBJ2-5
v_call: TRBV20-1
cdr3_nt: TGCAGTGCTAGCGGCGGTGCGACCCAGTACTTC
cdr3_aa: CSASGGATQYF

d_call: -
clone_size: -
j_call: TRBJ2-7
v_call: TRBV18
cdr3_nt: TGTGCCAGCTCACCCAGGGGGGACGACGAGCAGTACTTC
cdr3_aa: CASSPRGDDEQYF

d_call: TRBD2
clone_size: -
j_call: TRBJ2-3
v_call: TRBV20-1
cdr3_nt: TGCAGTGCTAGTGAGTCAGCGGGAAGCACAGATACGCAGTATTTT
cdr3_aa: CSASESAGSTDTQYF

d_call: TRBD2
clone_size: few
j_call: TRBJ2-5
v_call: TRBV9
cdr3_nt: TGTGCCAGCAGCGTAATGGCGGGGGGAGAGACCCAGTACTTC
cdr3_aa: CASSVMAGGETQYF

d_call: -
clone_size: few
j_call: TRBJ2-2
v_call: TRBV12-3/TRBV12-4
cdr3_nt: TGTGCCAGCAGGGTATTCCCCGGGGAGCTGTTTTTT
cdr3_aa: CASRVFPGELFF

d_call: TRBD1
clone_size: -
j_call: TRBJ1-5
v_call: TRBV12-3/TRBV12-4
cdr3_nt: TGTGCCAGCAGTCCAGGGGGGAACGGTCAGCCCCAGCATTTT
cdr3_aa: CASSPGGNGQPQHF

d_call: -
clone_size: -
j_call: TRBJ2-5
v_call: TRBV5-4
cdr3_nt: TGTGCCAGCAGCCTCGGACGGGGGGAGACCCAGTACTTC
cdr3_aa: CASSLGRGETQYF

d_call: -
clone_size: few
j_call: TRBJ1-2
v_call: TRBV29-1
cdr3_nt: TGCAGCGTTTCCGAAGATGGCTACACCTTC
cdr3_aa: CSVSEDGYTF

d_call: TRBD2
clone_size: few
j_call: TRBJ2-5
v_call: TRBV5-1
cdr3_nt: TGCGCCAGCAGCTTGGGACTAGCGGGGGGGCTCCAAGAGACCCAGTACTTC
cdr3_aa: CASSLGLAGGLQETQYF

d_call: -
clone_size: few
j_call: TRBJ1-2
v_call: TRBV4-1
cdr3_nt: TGCGCCAGCAGCCAAGAGGGCGACTATGGCTACACCTTC
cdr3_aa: CASSQEGDYGYTF

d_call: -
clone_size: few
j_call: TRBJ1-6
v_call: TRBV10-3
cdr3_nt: TGTGCCATCAGTGAAACCTTCCACGTCGGACAAAGCTCCTATAATTCACCCCTCCACTTT
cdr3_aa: CAISETFHVGQSSYNSPLHF

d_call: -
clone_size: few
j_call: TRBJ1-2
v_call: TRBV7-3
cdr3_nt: TGTGCCAGCAGCCCGGACAGCAACTCCTATGGCTACACCTTC
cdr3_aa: CASSPDSNSYGYTF

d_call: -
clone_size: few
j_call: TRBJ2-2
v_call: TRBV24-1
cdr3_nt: TGTGCCACCAGTGATCACACAACCGGGACCGGGGAGCTGTTTTTT
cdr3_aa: CATSDHTTGTGELFF

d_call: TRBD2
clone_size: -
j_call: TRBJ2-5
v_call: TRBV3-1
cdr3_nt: TGTGCCAGCAGCCTACTAGCGGCCCAAGAGACCCAGTACTTC
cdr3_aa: CASSLLAAQETQYF

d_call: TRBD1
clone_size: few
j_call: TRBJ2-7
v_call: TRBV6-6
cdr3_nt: TGTGCCAGCAGTTACTCGAACAGGGGGACAGGGAGCTCCTACGAGCAGTACTTC
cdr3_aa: CASSYSNRGTGSSYEQYF

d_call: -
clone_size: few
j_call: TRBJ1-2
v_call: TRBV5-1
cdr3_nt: TGCGCCAGCAGCTTGGGAGGAATCGGGAATGGCTACACCTTC
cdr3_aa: CASSLGGIGNGYTF

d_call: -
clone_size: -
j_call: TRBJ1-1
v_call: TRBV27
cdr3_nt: TGTGCCAGCAGTTTCGCAGGTGACACTGAAGCTTTCTTT
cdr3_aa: CASSFAGDTEAFF

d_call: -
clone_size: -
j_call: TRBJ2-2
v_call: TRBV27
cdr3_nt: TGTGCCAGCAGTCTTGGACTACGGACCGGGGAGCTGTTTTTT
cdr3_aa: CASSLGLRTGELFF

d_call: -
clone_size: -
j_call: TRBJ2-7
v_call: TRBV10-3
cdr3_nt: TGTGCCATCAGTGTAGGGGGAACGGGCTCCTACGAGCAGTACTTC
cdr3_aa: CAISVGGTGSYEQYF

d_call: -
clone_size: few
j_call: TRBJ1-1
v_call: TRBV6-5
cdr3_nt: TGTGCCAGCAGTTACTCAGGCATGACGAACACTGAAGCTTTCTTT
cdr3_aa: CASSYSGMTNTEAFF

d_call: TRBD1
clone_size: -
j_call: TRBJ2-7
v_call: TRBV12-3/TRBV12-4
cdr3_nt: TGTGCCAGCAGTCCGACCGGGACAGGGGACTCCTACGAGCAGTACTTC
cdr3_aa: CASSPTGTGDSYEQYF

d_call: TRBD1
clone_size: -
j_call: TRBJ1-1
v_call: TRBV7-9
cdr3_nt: TGTGCCAGCAGCTTAGGTAACACCGGGACAGCCGAAGCTTTCTTT
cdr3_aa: CASSLGNTGTAEAFF

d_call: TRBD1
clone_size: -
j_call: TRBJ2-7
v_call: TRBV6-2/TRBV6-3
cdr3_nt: TGTGCCAGCAGTCCCCCCAGGCGGACAGGGACCTACGAGCAGTACTTC
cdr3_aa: CASSPPRRTGTYEQYF

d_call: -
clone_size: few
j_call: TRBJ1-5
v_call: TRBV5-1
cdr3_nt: TGCGCCAGCAGCCCCGGGACCGGGGTGGGTCAGCCCCAGCATTTT
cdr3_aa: CASSPGTGVGQPQHF

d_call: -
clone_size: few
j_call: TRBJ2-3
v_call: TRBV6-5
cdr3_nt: TGTGCCAGCAGTTACTCGATCTCGTCAGCTTCAGATACGCAGTATTTT
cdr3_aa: CASSYSISSASDTQYF

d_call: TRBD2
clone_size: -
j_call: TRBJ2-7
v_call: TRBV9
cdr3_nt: TGTGCCAGCAGCGTGGGGGAGGGACGAACCATTGGTGACTACGAGCAGTACTTC
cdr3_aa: CASSVGEGRTIGDYEQYF

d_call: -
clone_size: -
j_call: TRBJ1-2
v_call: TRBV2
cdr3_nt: TGTGCCAGCAGTCCGCAGGGGAGAACTAACTATGGCTACACCTTC
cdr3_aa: CASSPQGRTNYGYTF

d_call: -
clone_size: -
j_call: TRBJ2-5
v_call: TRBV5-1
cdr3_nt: TGCGCCAGCAGCTTTCGGGGGCGAGAGACCCAGTACTTC
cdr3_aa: CASSFRGRETQYF

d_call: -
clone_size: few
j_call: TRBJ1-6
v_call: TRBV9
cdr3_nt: TGTGCCAGCAGCGTAGAGGGGGTAATGGATTCACCCCTCCACTTT
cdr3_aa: CASSVEGVMDSPLHF

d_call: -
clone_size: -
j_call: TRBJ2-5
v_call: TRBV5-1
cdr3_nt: TGCGCCAGCAGCTTGTCAGGGATGGAAGAGACCCAGTACTTC
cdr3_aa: CASSLSGMEETQYF

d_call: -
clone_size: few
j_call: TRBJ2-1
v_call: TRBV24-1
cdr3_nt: TGTGCCACCAGTGATTTGAGGGGCGGGATAGAGCAGTTCTTC
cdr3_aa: CATSDLRGGIEQFF

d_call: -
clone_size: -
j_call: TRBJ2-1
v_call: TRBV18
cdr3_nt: TGTGCCAGCTCACCATCCCCCGCTAGCAGCAATGAGCAGTTCTTC
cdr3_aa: CASSPSPASSNEQFF

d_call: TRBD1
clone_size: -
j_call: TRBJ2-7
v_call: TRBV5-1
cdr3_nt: TGCGCCAGCAGGGGAACAGGGGCCTACGAGCAGTACTTC
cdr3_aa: CASRGTGAYEQYF

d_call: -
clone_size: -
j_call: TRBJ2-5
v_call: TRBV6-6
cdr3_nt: TGTGCCAGCAGTTACAATGCGCTAGCCGGGGAGACCCAGTACTTC
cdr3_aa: CASSYNALAGETQYF

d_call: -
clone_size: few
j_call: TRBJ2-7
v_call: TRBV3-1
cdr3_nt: TGTGCCAGCAGCCAGCGGAGTCGGGCGGAATCCTACGAGCAGTACTTC
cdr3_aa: CASSQRSRAESYEQYF

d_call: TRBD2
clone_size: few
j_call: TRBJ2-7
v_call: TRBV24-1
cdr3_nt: TGTGCCACCAGTGATTCCCGGACTAGCCTACCCGGGGAGCAGTACTTC
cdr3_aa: CATSDSRTSLPGEQYF

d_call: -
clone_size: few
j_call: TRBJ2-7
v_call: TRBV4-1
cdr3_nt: TGCGCCAGCAGCCAAGGGTGGCTAGCTGGCGAGCAGTACTTC
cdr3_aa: CASSQGWLAGEQYF

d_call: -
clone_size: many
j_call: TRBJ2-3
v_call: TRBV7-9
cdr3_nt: TGTGCCAGCAGCACCGGACTATCTACGCAGTATTTT
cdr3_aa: CASSTGLSTQYF

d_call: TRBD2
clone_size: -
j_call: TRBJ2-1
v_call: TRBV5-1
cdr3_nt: TGCGCCAGCAGCTTGGCGACTAGCGGGGCCGTTTATGAGCAGTTCTTC
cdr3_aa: CASSLATSGAVYEQFF

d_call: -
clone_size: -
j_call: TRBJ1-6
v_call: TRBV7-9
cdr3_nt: TGTGCCAGCAGCTCCCCGCGGCGGGGGGTGTATAAGGATTCACCCCTCCACTTT
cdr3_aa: CASSSPRRGVYKDSPLHF

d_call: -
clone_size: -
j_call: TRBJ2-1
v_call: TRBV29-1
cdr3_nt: TGCAGCGTTGATATAGGACCGATGAACTACAATGAGCAGTTCTTC
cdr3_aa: CSVDIGPMNYNEQFF

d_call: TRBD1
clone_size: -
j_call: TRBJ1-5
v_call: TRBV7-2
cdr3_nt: TGTGCCAGTGGACAGGGCACGAGCAATCAGCCCCAGCATTTT
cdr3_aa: CASGQGTSNQPQHF

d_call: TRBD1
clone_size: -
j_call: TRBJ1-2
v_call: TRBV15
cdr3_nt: TGTGCCACCAGCAGAGCAGCAGGGGGAAGTCCCGGCGGCTACACCTTC
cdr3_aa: CATSRAAGGSPGGYTF

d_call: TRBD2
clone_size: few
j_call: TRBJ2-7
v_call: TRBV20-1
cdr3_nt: TGCAGTGCTACACTAGCGGGAGGTTACGAGCAGTACTTC
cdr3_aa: CSATLAGGYEQYF